What follows are 26 T cell receptor beta chains derived from one specimen sequenced in a study of blood T cell repertoires in COVID-19. TCRdb's copy holds only in-frame clones and misses some; the assay was immunoSEQ multiplex PCR. The sample records approximately 51,000 clones, approximately 85% being singletons. The sequenced sample consisted of peripheral blood. The receptors here all came from a human donor in a cohort sampled during active COVID-19.

This clone was detected only once. The genes are TRBV20-1 and TRBJ1-2; D might be TRBD1 (5 bases). Germline-derived CDR1 and CDR2 are DFQATT and SNEGSKA (reference sequence). This CDR3 region has 14 residues. With 3 bases removed from V and 3 bases from J, the gap between germline ends came to 14 bases. DNA for the CDR3: TGCAGTGCTAGTGCGCCAGGAGGGGACTATGGCTACACCTTC. Protein product: CSASAPGGDYGYTF.

The chain uses TRBV11-3 and TRBJ2-3; D is undetermined. The germline V and J ends were trimmed by 4 bases and 2 bases, with 7 bases remaining between them. From germline, CDR1 is SGHNT and CDR2 YENEEA. CDR3 length: 13 residues. CDR3 sequence reads: CASSSSYTDTQYF. For the CDR3, the DNA is TGTGCCAGCAGCTCGTCTTACACAGATACGCAGTATTTT.

The V call is TRBV5-6, the J call TRBJ2-1, with D possibly being TRBD1 (5 bases). The CDR3 runs to 15 residues. Germline CDR1 and CDR2: SGHDT and YYEEEE. Trimming removed 3 bases from V and 2 bases from J, with 12 bases in between. CDR3: CASSWATVTYNEQFF. In nucleotides, the CDR3 is TGTGCCAGCAGCTGGGCGACAGTTACCTACAATGAGCAGTTCTTC.

This chain links TRBV11-2 with TRBJ1-6, with 7 bases aligning to TRBD1. The CDR3 is made up of 18 amino acids. Germline CDR1 and CDR2: SGHAT and FQNNGV. V shed 5 bases and J 0 bases; nucleotides not matched to a gene: 10. CDR3 sequence reads: CASSPLLQGSSYNSPLHF. The CDR3 DNA reads TGTGCCAGCAGCCCCCTTTTACAGGGGAGCTCCTATAATTCACCCCTCCACTTT.

Relative to its sample, this clone is medium-sized. The CDR3 loop reads CAWRRQGNNQPQHF. In DNA form, the CDR3 reads TGTGCCTGGAGACGACAGGGCAATAATCAGCCCCAGCATTTT. The chain uses TRBV30 and TRBJ1-5, with 7 positions matching TRBD1. Trimming at V came to 3 bases and at J to 4 bases, leaving 6 bases not matched to a gene. The CDR3 extends over 14 amino acids. Per germline, CDR1 GTSNPN and CDR2 SVGIG (reference sequence).

Notes on this clone: An end of the junction differs from the germline gene, which may be a read error. The chain employs TRBV3-1 (or the pseudogene TRBV3-2) and TRBJ2-7, with a possible D match to TRBD2 (6 bases). CDR1 is LGHDT, CDR2 YNNKEL, per germline (reference sequence). The CDR3 loop spans 13 amino acids. The CDR3 protein is CASGHAGTYEQYF. CDR3 DNA sequence: TGTGCCAGCGGCCACGCGGGGACCTACGAGCAGTACTTC.

The V gene is TRBV7-2, the J gene TRBJ2-1; TRBD2 might be the D (6 bases). The CDR3 length is 14 residues. Trimming stripped 0 bases from V and 10 bases from J, with 13 bases between. The germline V gene encodes CDR1 SGHTA and CDR2 FQGNSA. This chain's CDR3 is CASSLARRGSEQFF. The CDR3 coding sequence is TGTGCCAGCAGCTTAGCGCGTCGGGGGTCGGAGCAGTTCTTC.

This chain links TRBV13 with TRBJ2-1, with D perhaps TRBD1 (5 bases). Per the germline V gene, CDR1 is PRHDT and CDR2 is FYEKMQ (reference sequence). V was trimmed by 2 bases and J by 2 bases, leaving 10 bases between them. The CDR3 consists of 15 residues. CDR3 bases: TGTGCCAGCAGCTTATCGGCAGGGACCTACAATGAGCAGTTCTTC. The encoded protein is CASSLSAGTYNEQFF.

V and J are TRBV6-5 and TRBJ1-6; 12 bases align to TRBD1. This CDR3 is 15 amino acids long. In germline, CDR1 is MNHEY, CDR2 SVGAGI. Losses at the gene ends were 6 bases for V and 7 bases for J; bases not matched to a gene: 4. CDR3 DNA: TGTGCCAGCAGCGGGGGACAGGGGGCAAATTCACCCCTCCACTTT. Protein: CASSGGQGANSPLHF.

This chain uses TRBV15 with TRBJ2-2; 10 bases fit TRBD1. V gave up 6 bases and J gave up 3 bases; unmatched junction bases: 7. CDR1 is LNHNV, CDR2 YYDKDF, per germline (reference sequence). The CDR3 is 16 amino acids. CDR3 residues: CATRPRQGADTGELFF. The DNA of the CDR3 is TGTGCCACCAGACCGAGACAGGGGGCGGACACCGGGGAGCTGTTTTTT.

This clone has just one count. V is TRBV5-5 and J is TRBJ2-5, with D uncertain. CDR3 length: 14 amino acids. CDR1 is SGHKS and CDR2 is YYEKEE in the germline V gene (reference sequence). The V end was cut by 4 bases, the J end by 1 base, with 11 bases between. The CDR3 is CASSARNSQETQYF. In DNA, the CDR3 is TGTGCCAGCAGCGCCAGGAACTCCCAAGAGACCCAGTACTTC. Filled out from reference TRBV5-5 and TRBJ2-5, the complete variable domain reads DAGVTQSPTHLIKTRGQQVTLRCSPISGHKSVSWYQQVLGQGPQFIFQYYEKEERGRGNFPDRFSARQFPNYSSELNVNALLLGDSALYLCASSARNSQETQYFGPGTRLLVL.

This chain joins TRBV5-1 and TRBJ2-7, with a tentative D call TRBD2 (5 bases). CDR1 and CDR2 from the germline V gene are SGHRS and YFSETQ. The V end lost 0 bases, the J end lost 1 base, and 8 bases lay between the germline ends. The CDR3 totals 14 residues. The CDR3 nucleotides read TGCGCCAGCAGCTTGGAGGAGGTTTCCTACGAGCAGTACTTC. Translation gives CASSLEEVSYEQYF.

This rearrangement joins TRBV6-5 to TRBJ1-3, with D tentatively TRBD1 (5 bases). The CDR3 sequence is 12 residues long. Trimming cost V 7 bases and J 5 bases, with 9 bases left between them. Germline V gene data show CDR1 as MNHEY and CDR2 as SVGAGI. The CDR3 DNA sequence: TGTGCCAGCACCGGGGGTAGAAACACCATATATTTT. Amino acid sequence: CASTGGRNTIYF.

This chain joins TRBV5-4 and TRBJ2-3, with 15 bases matching TRBD2. J gave up 2 bases and V 4 bases, and 5 bases lay outside the gene matches. The length of the CDR3 is 17 residues. Germline V gene sequence: CDR1 SGHNT, CDR2 YYREEE (reference sequence). DNA for the CDR3: TGTGCCAGCAGCCCGGGGACTAGCGGGAGGATCACAGATACGCAGTATTTT. Translated, it gives CASSPGTSGRITDTQYF.

The chain recombines TRBV28 with TRBJ2-2; no reliable D call. Trimming took 6 bases from V and 5 from J, leaving 7 bases between them. The germline V gene encodes CDR1 MDHEN and CDR2 SYDVKM. CDR3 size: 12 residues. CDR3 amino acids: CASRHKTGELFF. CDR3 DNA: TGTGCCAGCAGACACAAAACCGGGGAGCTGTTTTTT.

The chain links TRBV11-2 to TRBJ1-2, with a tentative D call TRBD1 (5 bases). Germline CDR1 is SGHAT and CDR2 is FQNNGV. The CDR3 sequence is 14 residues long. Trimming removed 5 bases from V and 3 bases from J, with 13 bases in between. The CDR3: CASSTYLTDYGYTF. Here the CDR3 DNA reads TGTGCCAGCAGCACCTACCTGACAGACTATGGCTACACCTTC.

This chain uses TRBV30 with TRBJ1-1; maybe TRBD1 (6 bases). CDR3 length: 12 residues. CDR1 and CDR2 (germline): GTSNPN, SVGIG (reference sequence). V was shortened by 3 bases and J by 7 bases, with 12 bases between the two germline ends. The CDR3 DNA follows: TGTGCCTGGAGCCTACAGGGATTTGAAGCTTTCTTT. This translates into CAWSLQGFEAFF.

This chain's CDR3 is CASSGGQGFHYGYTF. CDR3 nucleotides: TGTGCCAGCAGCGGAGGACAGGGCTTCCACTATGGCTACACCTTC. This chain joins TRBV5-6 and TRBJ1-2, with TRBD1 identical over 8 bases. V was pared by 4 bases and J by 3 bases, with 8 bases of the junction left unmatched. This CDR3 contains 15 residues. The germline CDR1 and CDR2 sequences are SGHDT and YYEEEE.

The J gene is TRBJ1-2, the V gene TRBV20-1; D is perhaps TRBD1 (6 bases). CDR3 length equals 11 residues. V was trimmed by 8 bases and J by 6 bases, leaving 13 bases between them. Germline loops: CDR1 DFQATT, CDR2 SNEGSKA (reference sequence). In nucleotides, the CDR3 is TGCAGTCAAAAACGGGACAATGGCTACACCTTC. Its protein is CSQKRDNGYTF.

This chain connects TRBV5-4 to TRBJ1-4; a possible D gene is TRBD1 (6 bases). Germline lookup yields CDR1 SGHNT and CDR2 YYREEE (reference sequence). This CDR3 spans 16 amino acids. The ends were cut back, 4 bases at V and 4 bases at J, with 17 bases in the middle. CDR3 bases: TGTGCCAGCAGCGAGAATGGACAGCAGGTTAATGAAAAACTGTTTTTT. Translating it yields CASSENGQQVNEKLFF.

The chain uses TRBV3-1 (or the pseudogene TRBV3-2) and TRBJ1-2; TRBD1 matches 9 bases. Germline V CDR1 and CDR2: LGHDT, YNNKEL (reference sequence). J lost 5 bases, V lost 4 bases, and 8 bases had no gene match. The CDR3 consists of 15 residues. The CDR3 DNA sequence: TGTGCCAGCAGCCGGCCGGGACAGGGTTGGTATGGCTACACCTTC. It encodes CASSRPGQGWYGYTF.

This clone was counted only a few times. The J gene is TRBJ2-1, the V gene TRBV9, with D tentatively TRBD1 (5 bases). The CDR3 contains 18 residues. V was cut by 4 bases and J by 0 bases, with 20 bases left in between. Looked up from germline, CDR1 is SGDLS and CDR2 is YYNGEE. CDR3 in amino acids: CASSKTYDSQSSYNEQFF. The CDR3 DNA reads as TGTGCCAGCAGCAAAACTTATGACAGCCAAAGCTCCTACAATGAGCAGTTCTTC.

The chain couples TRBV29-1 to TRBJ1-5, with D possibly matching TRBD1 (6 bases). V was shortened by 8 bases and J by 7 bases, with 15 bases between the two germline ends. The length of the CDR3 is 12 residues. The germline gives CDR1 SQVTM, CDR2 ANQGSEA. CDR3 bases: TGCAGCCCTTTACAGGGTTACCAGCCCCAGCATTTT. Translated: CSPLQGYQPQHF.

The genes are TRBV28 and TRBJ2-7; D not resolved. Between the trimmed V and J ends, which lost 3 bases and 1 base, there was a span of 7 bases. The CDR3 is 13 amino acids. CDR1 and CDR2 (germline): MDHEN, SYDVKM. The CDR3 loop reads CASSLGSSYEQYF. The CDR3 DNA sequence: TGTGCCAGCAGTTTGGGCAGTTCCTACGAGCAGTACTTC.

This CDR3 is CAWSDLATDTQYF. In DNA, the CDR3 is TGTGCCTGGAGTGACCTAGCGACAGATACGCAGTATTTT. V gene TRBV30 combines with J gene TRBJ2-3, with D tentatively TRBD2 (6 bases). The CDR3 contains 13 residues. V lost 1 base, J lost 3 bases, and 8 bases lay in between. Germline V lookup: CDR1 GTSNPN, CDR2 SVGIG (reference sequence).

In nucleotides, the CDR3 is TGTGCCAGCAGCCGACTCCGGATGAACACTGAAGCTTTCTTT. It is translated as CASSRLRMNTEAFF. The chain has TRBV6-5 and TRBJ1-1; no clear D. This CDR3 comprises 14 residues. Germline V CDR1 and CDR2: MNHEY, SVGAGI. Trimming pared 6 bases from V and 0 bases from J, leaving 11 bases between.